The rows below give T cell receptor beta chains drawn from one sample of a study of T cells of healthy individuals. TCRdb reprocessed the 5' RACE reads with MiXCR, giving one entry per CDR3 protein. The sample carries 60,000 to 70,000 distinct CDR3 sequences, roughly 16% recorded once. These receptors all stem from a human donor in good health. The CDR3 runs from the conserved cysteine through the conserved F or W. The order of the fields is CDR3 DNA, CDR3 protein, D gene, V gene, J gene, clone size. A D gene is named only where the DNA matches it firmly. Clone size appears in some rows only: once, few, many, or a class for an expanded clone.

cdr3_nt: TGTGCCAGCAGTCATGACTGGGACAAAAGCAATGAGCAGTTCTTC; cdr3_aa: CASSHDWDKSNEQFF; d_call: -; v_call: TRBV28; j_call: TRBJ2-1; clone_size: many
cdr3_nt: TGTGCCAGCGCCGGGGGGCCTAACTATGGCTACACCTTC; cdr3_aa: CASAGGPNYGYTF; d_call: -; v_call: TRBV12-3/TRBV12-4; j_call: TRBJ1-2; clone_size: many
cdr3_nt: TGTGCCAGCAGTTTAGGAGCCCTAGGCACAGATACGCAGTATTTT; cdr3_aa: CASSLGALGTDTQYF; d_call: -; v_call: TRBV12-3/TRBV12-4; j_call: TRBJ2-3; clone_size: -
cdr3_nt: TGTGCCAGCAGGAGCCCATTCTCCTATGGCTACACCTTC; cdr3_aa: CASRSPFSYGYTF; d_call: -; v_call: TRBV28; j_call: TRBJ1-2; clone_size: many
cdr3_nt: TGTGCCACCAGTGAGGGACAGGCCTACACCGGGGAGCTGTTTTTT; cdr3_aa: CATSEGQAYTGELFF; d_call: TRBD1; v_call: TRBV24-1; j_call: TRBJ2-2; clone_size: -
cdr3_nt: TGTGCCAGCAGCGGGACAGGGTATCCGAACACTGAAGCTTTCTTT; cdr3_aa: CASSGTGYPNTEAFF; d_call: TRBD1; v_call: TRBV7-9; j_call: TRBJ1-1; clone_size: many
cdr3_nt: TGTGCCAGCAGCCGTCCCGGGGTCGGGGATCAGACCCAGTACTTC; cdr3_aa: CASSRPGVGDQTQYF; d_call: -; v_call: TRBV4-2; j_call: TRBJ2-5; clone_size: few
cdr3_nt: TGTGCCACCGGAAAGGGACAGAGCTACGAGCAGTACTTC; cdr3_aa: CATGKGQSYEQYF; d_call: TRBD1; v_call: TRBV24-1; j_call: TRBJ2-7; clone_size: few
cdr3_nt: TGTGCCAGCAGTTACGTCAGCGGGGGGTCTCATGAGCAGTTCTTC; cdr3_aa: CASSYVSGGSHEQFF; d_call: TRBD2; v_call: TRBV6-6; j_call: TRBJ2-1; clone_size: many
cdr3_nt: TGTGCCAGCAGTTTAGTAGCGGGGAGCTCCTACAATGAGCAGTTCTTC; cdr3_aa: CASSLVAGSSYNEQFF; d_call: TRBD2; v_call: TRBV28; j_call: TRBJ2-1; clone_size: many
cdr3_nt: TGCGCCAGCAGCCAAGTAAGGGTACGTAGGCCTGGCACAGATACGCAGTATTTT; cdr3_aa: CASSQVRVRRPGTDTQYF; d_call: -; v_call: TRBV4-1; j_call: TRBJ2-3; clone_size: many
cdr3_nt: TGTGCCAGCAGGAACCTCCGAGGAGGCCTCCTCACCACAGATACGCAGTATTTT; cdr3_aa: CASRNLRGGLLTTDTQYF; d_call: -; v_call: TRBV5-8; j_call: TRBJ2-3; clone_size: few
cdr3_nt: TGTGCCAGCAGTTTTGGCCCGAATCAGCCCCAGCATTTT; cdr3_aa: CASSFGPNQPQHF; d_call: -; v_call: TRBV12-3/TRBV12-4; j_call: TRBJ1-5; clone_size: many
cdr3_nt: TGTGCCAGCCAGCCTTCGGTGGGCAATCAGCCCCAGCATTTT; cdr3_aa: CASQPSVGNQPQHF; d_call: -; v_call: TRBV7-2; j_call: TRBJ1-5; clone_size: many
cdr3_nt: TGTGCCAGCAGCCTTGGGCAGGGAGCCTACGAGCAGTACTTC; cdr3_aa: CASSLGQGAYEQYF; d_call: -; v_call: TRBV2; j_call: TRBJ2-7; clone_size: -
cdr3_nt: TGTGCCAGCAGTGAAGTCTACGGATCCTATGGCTACACCTTC; cdr3_aa: CASSEVYGSYGYTF; d_call: -; v_call: TRBV2; j_call: TRBJ1-2; clone_size: many
cdr3_nt: TGCAGTGCTAGGGAACCTAGCGGCAGCTCCTACGAGCAGTACTTC; cdr3_aa: CSAREPSGSSYEQYF; d_call: TRBD2; v_call: TRBV20-1; j_call: TRBJ2-7; clone_size: few
cdr3_nt: TGTGCCATCAGCACCGGACAGGGGGCGAACACTGAAGCTTTCTTT; cdr3_aa: CAISTGQGANTEAFF; d_call: TRBD1; v_call: TRBV10-3; j_call: TRBJ1-1; clone_size: -
cdr3_nt: TGTGCCAGCAGTGACCCCGGGGCTGGGACCGGGGAGCTGTTTTTT; cdr3_aa: CASSDPGAGTGELFF; d_call: -; v_call: TRBV28; j_call: TRBJ2-2; clone_size: -
cdr3_nt: TGTGCCAGCAGTTCGGTTTCAGGCACAGATACGCAGTATTTT; cdr3_aa: CASSSVSGTDTQYF; d_call: -; v_call: TRBV27; j_call: TRBJ2-3; clone_size: many
cdr3_nt: TGTGCCAGTAAAGGCTCAGATACAACTAATGAAAAACTGTTTTTT; cdr3_aa: CASKGSDTTNEKLFF; d_call: -; v_call: TRBV10-3; j_call: TRBJ1-4; clone_size: -
cdr3_nt: TGTGCCAGCAGTTTACGAGCGGGAGGGCCCACCGGGGAGCTGTTTTTT; cdr3_aa: CASSLRAGGPTGELFF; d_call: TRBD2; v_call: TRBV12-3/TRBV12-4; j_call: TRBJ2-2; clone_size: few
cdr3_nt: TGTGCCAGCAGTTCTAGGGGGGGGCTGTCACCCCTCCACTTT; cdr3_aa: CASSSRGGLSPLHF; d_call: -; v_call: TRBV12-3/TRBV12-4; j_call: TRBJ1-6; clone_size: few
cdr3_nt: TGTGCCACCAGTGATCGACTAGCGGGTGAGACCCAGTACTTC; cdr3_aa: CATSDRLAGETQYF; d_call: TRBD2; v_call: TRBV24-1; j_call: TRBJ2-5; clone_size: few
cdr3_nt: TGCGCCAGCAGCGAAGTACAGCGGACAGGGCAGTACTTC; cdr3_aa: CASSEVQRTGQYF; d_call: TRBD1; v_call: TRBV5-1; j_call: TRBJ2-7; clone_size: many
cdr3_nt: TGTGCCAGCAGCTTAGTTCAGGAAAAACTGTTTTTT; cdr3_aa: CASSLVQEKLFF; d_call: -; v_call: TRBV7-8; j_call: TRBJ1-4; clone_size: many
cdr3_nt: TGTGCCAGCAGCACCCCGGGCCTACGCAACAATGAGCAGTTCTTC; cdr3_aa: CASSTPGLRNNEQFF; d_call: -; v_call: TRBV7-2; j_call: TRBJ2-1; clone_size: -
cdr3_nt: TGTGCCAGCAGTCCCCGGGATGTGGCCAGCAATCAGCCCCAGCATTTT; cdr3_aa: CASSPRDVASNQPQHF; d_call: -; v_call: TRBV12-3/TRBV12-4; j_call: TRBJ1-5; clone_size: many
cdr3_nt: TGTGCCAGCACCCAGGGTCGGGAGACCCAGTACTTC; cdr3_aa: CASTQGRETQYF; d_call: -; v_call: TRBV28; j_call: TRBJ2-5; clone_size: many
cdr3_nt: TGCAGCGCAGGGAGGGCGAACACCGGGGAGCTGTTTTTT; cdr3_aa: CSAGRANTGELFF; d_call: TRBD2; v_call: TRBV29-1; j_call: TRBJ2-2; clone_size: medium-sized
cdr3_nt: TGCGCCAGCAGCATCCACAGTAATACTAACAATGAGCAGTTCTTC; cdr3_aa: CASSIHSNTNNEQFF; d_call: -; v_call: TRBV4-1; j_call: TRBJ2-1; clone_size: many
cdr3_nt: TGCGCCAGCAGCCTAACTTCAGCGTACGAGCAGTACTTC; cdr3_aa: CASSLTSAYEQYF; d_call: -; v_call: TRBV4-1; j_call: TRBJ2-7; clone_size: many
cdr3_nt: TGTGCCAGTAGTATAGATTGGCTAGGCACAAGTGACAATGAGCAGTTCTTC; cdr3_aa: CASSIDWLGTSDNEQFF; d_call: -; v_call: TRBV19; j_call: TRBJ2-1; clone_size: few
cdr3_nt: TGTGCCAGCAGCACCACCGGGACAGCTTATGGCTACACCTTC; cdr3_aa: CASSTTGTAYGYTF; d_call: TRBD1; v_call: TRBV28; j_call: TRBJ1-2; clone_size: -
cdr3_nt: TGTGCCAGCAGAATAGCGGGCAAGTCGAATTCACCCCTCCACTTT; cdr3_aa: CASRIAGKSNSPLHF; d_call: -; v_call: TRBV11-2; j_call: TRBJ1-6; clone_size: -
cdr3_nt: TGTGCCAGCAGCAACCAAGATACGCAGTATTTT; cdr3_aa: CASSNQDTQYF; d_call: -; v_call: TRBV7-9; j_call: TRBJ2-3; clone_size: few
cdr3_nt: TGTGCCAGCAGTACTACCGGACAGGGGAGCAATCAGCCCCAGCATTTT; cdr3_aa: CASSTTGQGSNQPQHF; d_call: TRBD1; v_call: TRBV6-6; j_call: TRBJ1-5; clone_size: -
cdr3_nt: TGTGCCAGCAGCCCCCGCCTAGCGGAATACAATGAGCAGTTCTTC; cdr3_aa: CASSPRLAEYNEQFF; d_call: TRBD2; v_call: TRBV9; j_call: TRBJ2-1; clone_size: few
cdr3_nt: TGTGCCAGCAGTATAGAGTCCGCGGGGGGCTACGAGCAGTACTTC; cdr3_aa: CASSIESAGGYEQYF; d_call: TRBD2; v_call: TRBV28; j_call: TRBJ2-7; clone_size: few
cdr3_nt: TGCAGTGCTAGCCTCGGGACGTATAATAGCAATCAGCCCCAGCATTTT; cdr3_aa: CSASLGTYNSNQPQHF; d_call: -; v_call: TRBV20-1; j_call: TRBJ1-5; clone_size: many
cdr3_nt: TGTGCCAGCAGTGCACAGGGGGTCACCAATCAGCCCCAGCATTTT; cdr3_aa: CASSAQGVTNQPQHF; d_call: TRBD1; v_call: TRBV6-5; j_call: TRBJ1-5; clone_size: many
cdr3_nt: TGCGCCAGCAGCCAAGAAGGGCAGGGGGCGCTGGAGACCCAGTACTTC; cdr3_aa: CASSQEGQGALETQYF; d_call: TRBD1; v_call: TRBV4-3; j_call: TRBJ2-5; clone_size: once
cdr3_nt: TGTGCCAGCACCCACCGTACAGGAGGGGAGACCCAGTACTTC; cdr3_aa: CASTHRTGGETQYF; d_call: -; v_call: TRBV6-2/TRBV6-3; j_call: TRBJ2-5; clone_size: few
cdr3_nt: TGCAGTGCTAGGACCGTCGACTCCTACAATGAGCAGTTCTTC; cdr3_aa: CSARTVDSYNEQFF; d_call: -; v_call: TRBV20-1; j_call: TRBJ2-1; clone_size: -
cdr3_nt: TGTGCCAGCAGTGAATTGCGGGGCCCCGCCCCGTTCTTC; cdr3_aa: CASSELRGPAPFF; d_call: -; v_call: TRBV25-1; j_call: TRBJ2-1; clone_size: -
cdr3_nt: TGCAGTGCTAGAGGGGCGTTGTTTCGGAGCGGCTCCTACAATGAGCAGTTCTTC; cdr3_aa: CSARGALFRSGSYNEQFF; d_call: -; v_call: TRBV20-1; j_call: TRBJ2-1; clone_size: -
cdr3_nt: TGTGCCAGCTCACCCCCCCAGCCCACCGGGGAGCTGTTTTTT; cdr3_aa: CASSPPQPTGELFF; d_call: -; v_call: TRBV18; j_call: TRBJ2-2; clone_size: few
cdr3_nt: TGCGCCAGCAGCACATATGGACAGTCCACCGGGGAGCTGTTTTTT; cdr3_aa: CASSTYGQSTGELFF; d_call: -; v_call: TRBV5-1; j_call: TRBJ2-2; clone_size: -
cdr3_nt: TGTGCCAGCAGCCGCGGTAATTCACCCCTCCACTTT; cdr3_aa: CASSRGNSPLHF; d_call: -; v_call: TRBV7-9; j_call: TRBJ1-6; clone_size: -
cdr3_nt: TGTGCCAGCGTTACTCCGGGACAGAGCTACGAGCAGTACTTC; cdr3_aa: CASVTPGQSYEQYF; d_call: TRBD1; v_call: TRBV6-1; j_call: TRBJ2-7; clone_size: many
cdr3_nt: TGTGCCAGCTCTAGGCGAACAGGGGCGGGTACTGAAGCTTTCTTT; cdr3_aa: CASSRRTGAGTEAFF; d_call: TRBD1; v_call: TRBV18; j_call: TRBJ1-1; clone_size: many
cdr3_nt: TGTGCCTCAGCAGTGGGGGGGGGCCCCAATGAGCAGTTCTTC; cdr3_aa: CASAVGGGPNEQFF; d_call: -; v_call: TRBV2; j_call: TRBJ2-1; clone_size: few
cdr3_nt: TGTGCCAGCAGCTTAGACAGGGGTTGGGATGAGCAGTTCTTC; cdr3_aa: CASSLDRGWDEQFF; d_call: -; v_call: TRBV11-2; j_call: TRBJ2-1; clone_size: many
cdr3_nt: TGTGCCAGCAGTAGGGGGAATAATTCACCCCTCCACTTT; cdr3_aa: CASSRGNNSPLHF; d_call: -; v_call: TRBV6-5; j_call: TRBJ1-6; clone_size: few
cdr3_nt: TGCGCCAGCAGCCAAGTTGGGAGCCACAATGAGCAGTTCTTC; cdr3_aa: CASSQVGSHNEQFF; d_call: -; v_call: TRBV4-1; j_call: TRBJ2-1; clone_size: -
cdr3_nt: TGTGCCAGCAGCCGAATTGGACAGCTAAATGAGCAGTTCTTC; cdr3_aa: CASSRIGQLNEQFF; d_call: -; v_call: TRBV11-2; j_call: TRBJ2-1; clone_size: many
cdr3_nt: TGTGCCAGCAGGGGGGGACAGCCACCCGATACGCAGTATTTT; cdr3_aa: CASRGGQPPDTQYF; d_call: -; v_call: TRBV2; j_call: TRBJ2-3; clone_size: few
cdr3_nt: TGCGCCAGCAGTAGCGGACAGGGCAGTCAAGAGACCCAGTACTTC; cdr3_aa: CASSSGQGSQETQYF; d_call: TRBD1; v_call: TRBV5-1; j_call: TRBJ2-5; clone_size: many
cdr3_nt: TGTGCCATCAGGACCTGGACGGGTATGAACACTGAAGCTTTCTTT; cdr3_aa: CAIRTWTGMNTEAFF; d_call: -; v_call: TRBV10-3; j_call: TRBJ1-1; clone_size: few